The 20 T cell receptor beta chains in this list originate from one sample, sequenced in a study of blood T cell repertoires in COVID-19. The repertoire was sequenced with immunoSEQ multiplex PCR; TCRdb's copy has only in-frame clones and lacks some. The table has fewer than 60,000 clones, over 80% seen once. Sequenced input: peripheral blood. The receptors come from a human donor with active COVID-19. The donor label of this sample is uncertain.

CDR3 in DNA: TGTGCCAGCAGCCGCGGGAGCGGGTACTACAATGAGCAGTTCTTC. It translates to CASSRGSGYYNEQFF. V usage is TRBV11-3 and J usage is TRBJ2-1, with TRBD2 matching 7 bases. J lost 3 bases, V lost 5 bases, and 7 bases had no gene match. There are 15 residues in the CDR3. Germline CDR1 SGHNT, CDR2 YENEEA.

V is TRBV3-1 (or the pseudogene TRBV3-2) and J is TRBJ1-3; the D gene is possibly TRBD1 (5 bases). This CDR3 has 15 amino acids. Germline V CDR1 and CDR2: LGHDT, YNNKEL (reference sequence). V was pared by 4 bases and J by 4 bases, with 14 bases between. The CDR3 reads CASSPTGTTGNTIYF. CDR3 bases: TGTGCCAGCAGCCCCACCGGGACTACCGGAAACACCATATATTTT.

This chain joins TRBV7-6 and TRBJ2-3; 7 bases line up with TRBD2. This CDR3 is 15 amino acids long. Germline V CDR1 and CDR2: SGHVS, FNYEAQ. V was pared by 4 bases and J by 9 bases, with 13 bases of the junction left unmatched. The CDR3 reads CASSSPSGHETTQYF. DNA of the CDR3: TGTGCCAGCAGCTCTCCTAGCGGTCATGAAACCACGCAGTATTTT.

The chain carries TRBV5-1 and TRBJ2-7; 11 bases match TRBD1. The germline gives CDR1 SGHRS, CDR2 YFSETQ. J was trimmed by 0 bases and V by 5 bases; bases with no gene match: 1. This CDR3 is 14 amino acids long. The CDR3 protein is CASRGTGGSYEQYF. The CDR3 coding sequence is TGCGCCAGCAGGGGGACAGGGGGCTCCTACGAGCAGTACTTC.

This chain's CDR3 is CAWSVRRGTGNTIYF. CDR3 coding DNA: TGTGCCTGGAGTGTACGCCGGGGGACTGGAAACACCATATATTTT. This rearrangement joins TRBV30 to TRBJ1-3, with D maybe TRBD1 (5 bases). With 0 bases removed from V and 2 bases from J, the gap between germline ends came to 11 bases. This CDR3 is 15 amino acids long. CDR1 and CDR2 (germline): GTSNPN, SVGIG (reference sequence).

This clone was detected a few times. V gene TRBV28 combines with J gene TRBJ2-6; no definite D call. Trimming cost V 3 bases and J 4 bases, with 4 bases left between them. This CDR3 is built from 13 residues. The germline V gene has CDR1 MDHEN and CDR2 SYDVKM. The CDR3 nucleotides are TGTGCCAGCAGTTTCAGGGGGGCCAACGTCCTGACTTTC. Its protein product is CASSFRGANVLTF.

The rearrangement uses TRBV27 and TRBJ2-1; the match to TRBD2 covers 8 bases. This CDR3 has 15 amino acids. V lost 2 bases, J lost 8 bases, and 8 bases stayed unmatched. CDR1 and CDR2 from the germline V gene are MNHEY and SMNVEV (reference sequence). CDR3 in DNA: TGTGCCAGCAGTTTACGTAAGGCGGGGGGTTATGAGCAGTTCTTC. Residues: CASSLRKAGGYEQFF.

This clone occurred a few times. The V call is TRBV3-1 (or the pseudogene TRBV3-2), the J call TRBJ1-2; D is uncertain. The CDR3 covers 15 residues. Germline assignment: CDR1 LGHDT and CDR2 YNNKEL (reference sequence). The V end was cut by 4 bases, the J end by 0 bases, with 12 bases between. This CDR3 reads CASSRRGAANYGYTF. The CDR3 bases are TGTGCCAGCAGCCGCCGAGGAGCAGCTAACTATGGCTACACCTTC.

The rearrangement joins TRBV5-1 to TRBJ1-1, with D possibly matching TRBD1 (5 bases). Germline V gene sequence: CDR1 SGHRS, CDR2 YFSETQ. CDR3 size: 14 residues. V shed 2 bases and J shed 1 base, with 9 bases lying between them. The CDR3 bases are TGCGCCAGCAGCTTCTCTCAGGGGAACACTGAAGCTTTCTTT. Protein product: CASSFSQGNTEAFF. Full variable domain (rest looked up from reference TRBV5-1 and TRBJ1-1): KAGVTQTPRYLIKTRGQQVTLSCSPISGHRSVSWYQQTPGQGLQFLFEYFSETQRNKGNFPGRFSGRQFSNSRSEMNVSTLELGDSALYLCASSFSQGNTEAFFGQGTRLTVV.

This clone is a singleton in its sample. The V and J genes are TRBV30 and TRBJ2-7; perhaps TRBD1 as D (6 bases). V was shortened by 8 bases and J by 0 bases, with 20 bases between the two germline ends. Per the germline V gene, CDR1 is GTSNPN and CDR2 is SVGIG (reference sequence). There are 15 residues in the CDR3. CDR3 region: CAGSQVGDNSYEQYF. In nucleotides, the CDR3 is TGTGCCGGGTCTCAGGTGGGGGACAACTCCTACGAGCAGTACTTC.

The CDR3 DNA reads TGTGCCAGCAGCGTAGACTACTCCTACGAGCAGTACTTC. Its protein product is CASSVDYSYEQYF. This chain links TRBV9 with TRBJ2-7; D is unresolved. This CDR3 is 13 amino acids long. Trimming took off 0 bases at V and 0 bases at J, with 4 bases between the two ends. Germline V CDR1 and CDR2: SGDLS, YYNGEE.

The J gene is TRBJ2-1, the V gene TRBV19; D perhaps matches TRBD2 (6 bases). The germline V gene encodes CDR1 LNHDA and CDR2 SQIVND (reference sequence). CDR3 length: 16 residues. Trimming removed 6 bases from V and 1 base from J, with 16 bases in between. The CDR3 nucleotides read TGTGCCAGTAGCCCGATGGGGGGTAGGTCCTACAATGAGCAGTTCTTC. Amino acids: CASSPMGGRSYNEQFF.

The rearrangement links TRBV28 to TRBJ2-7; 8 positions match TRBD1. Germline assignment: CDR1 MDHEN and CDR2 SYDVKM. V trimming: 5 bases; J trimming: 6 bases; junction bases outside the gene matches: 6. The CDR3 sequence is 13 residues long. The CDR3 DNA is TGTGCCAGCAGTATCGGACAGGGCGGCGAGCAGTACTTC. It encodes CASSIGQGGEQYF.

In its sample, this clone was seen once. This chain links TRBV5-4 with TRBJ1-1, with 7 bases that match TRBD1. The length of the CDR3 is 15 residues. The J segment lost 0 bases and the V segment lost 2 bases, leaving 4 bases of the junction unmatched. From germline, CDR1 is SGHNT and CDR2 YYREEE (reference sequence). DNA for the CDR3: TGTGCCAGCAGCTTCTATACAGGGGTGAACACTGAAGCTTTCTTT. Amino acid sequence: CASSFYTGVNTEAFF.

The chain is built from TRBV5-5 and TRBJ2-7; D remains unclear. The germline CDR1 and CDR2 sequences are SGHKS and YYEKEE (reference sequence). The ends were cut back, 2 bases at V and 4 bases at J, with 10 bases in the middle. This CDR3 is 13 amino acids long. The CDR3 sequence is CASSLRSSYEQYF. The CDR3 bases are TGTGCCAGCAGCTTACGGAGCTCTTACGAGCAGTACTTC. Using reference TRBV5-5 and TRBJ2-7 for the parts outside the CDR3, the full variable domain is DAGVTQSPTHLIKTRGQQVTLRCSPISGHKSVSWYQQVLGQGPQFIFQYYEKEERGRGNFPDRFSARQFPNYSSELNVNALLLGDSALYLCASSLRSSYEQYFGPGTRLTVT.

The chain is built from TRBV9 and TRBJ2-5, with 8 nucleotides matching TRBD1. V trimming: 3 bases; J trimming: 5 bases; junction bases outside the gene matches: 3. The CDR3 totals 13 residues. In germline, CDR1 is SGDLS, CDR2 YYNGEE. This chain's CDR3 is CASSAGGFETQYF. The DNA of the CDR3 is TGTGCCAGCAGCGCAGGGGGCTTTGAGACCCAGTACTTC. Based on the CDR3 plus reference TRBV9 and TRBJ2-5, the full variable domain is DSGVTQTPKHLITATGQRVTLRCSPRSGDLSVYWYQQSLDQGLQFLIQYYNGEERAKGNILERFSAQQFPDLHSELNLSSLELGDSALYFCASSAGGFETQYFGPGTRLLVL.

The chain couples TRBV28 to TRBJ2-3; TRBD2 matches at 8 bases. Trimming cost V 5 bases and J 6 bases; bases outside gene matches: 16. Germline values: CDR1 MDHEN, CDR2 SYDVKM. The CDR3 is made up of 17 amino acids. The CDR3 region has the DNA TGTGCCAGCAGTGGACTAGTTGCGCTAGCGGGCAGGGATACGCAGTATTTT. Protein product: CASSGLVALAGRDTQYF.

V usage is TRBV28 and J usage is TRBJ2-1; the match to TRBD1 covers 9 bases. The CDR3 totals 17 residues. The germline V gene has CDR1 MDHEN and CDR2 SYDVKM. V lost 5 bases, J lost 8 bases, and 16 bases stayed unmatched. The CDR3 DNA reads as TGTGCCAGCAGTGCTCCTCCAGGGACAGGGCCCTTCGATGAGCAGTTCTTC. Its protein is CASSAPPGTGPFDEQFF.

The chain is built from TRBV9 and TRBJ2-2; TRBD1 might be the D (5 bases). V was pared by 0 bases and J by 7 bases, with 16 bases between. The CDR3 sequence is 16 residues long. Germline CDR1 is SGDLS and CDR2 is YYNGEE. CDR3 nucleotides: TGTGCCAGCAGCGTAGTGGGGCAGGGTCGTATCGGGGAGCTGTTTTTT. Its protein product is CASSVVGQGRIGELFF.

The chain has TRBV11-2 and TRBJ2-1, with 11 positions matching TRBD2. CDR3 length: 15 amino acids. Looked up from germline, CDR1 is SGHAT and CDR2 is FQNNGV. Germline trimming cut 5 bases from V and 6 bases from J; bases unmatched to any gene: 6. The CDR3 DNA reads as TGTGCCAGCAGCGGGCTAGCGGGGGGTCTCAATGAGCAGTTCTTC. Translation gives CASSGLAGGLNEQFF.